This T cell receptor beta chain appears in the sequencing data of a study of control samples from healthy donors and cancer patients. This clone was recorded a few times. Generated by immunoSEQ multiplex PCR, the TCRdb table keeps only in-frame clones and is missing some. The data contain under 110,000 clones, 75% to 90% of them seen just once; the ten biggest clones take up more than 7%. This CDR3 is 13 amino acids long. The junction had 5 bases not matched to a gene; V was cut back by 5 bases and J by 4 bases. Germline assignment: CDR1 GTSNPN and CDR2 SVGIG (reference sequence). The clonotype comes from a man aged 30 to 39 in good health. The chain links TRBV30 to TRBJ1-2; 9 nucleotides line up with TRBD1. Sequencing was done on a sample of blood. The CDR3 bases are TGTGCCTGGGTGGGACAGGGTCTCTATGGCTACACCTTC. Amino acids: CAWVGQGLYGYTF.